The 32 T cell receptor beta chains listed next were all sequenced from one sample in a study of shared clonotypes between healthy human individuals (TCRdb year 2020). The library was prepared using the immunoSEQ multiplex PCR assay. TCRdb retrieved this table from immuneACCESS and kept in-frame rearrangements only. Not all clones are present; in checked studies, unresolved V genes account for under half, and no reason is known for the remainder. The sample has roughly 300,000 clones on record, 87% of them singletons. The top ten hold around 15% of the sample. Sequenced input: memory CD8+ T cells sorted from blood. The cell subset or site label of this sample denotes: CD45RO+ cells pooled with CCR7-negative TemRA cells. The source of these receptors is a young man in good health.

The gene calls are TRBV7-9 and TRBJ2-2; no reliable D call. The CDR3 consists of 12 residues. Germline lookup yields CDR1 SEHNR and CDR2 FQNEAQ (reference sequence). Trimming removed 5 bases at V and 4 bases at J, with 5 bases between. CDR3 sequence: CASSPVTGELFF. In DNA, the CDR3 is TGTGCCAGCAGCCCCGTCACCGGGGAGCTGTTTTTT.

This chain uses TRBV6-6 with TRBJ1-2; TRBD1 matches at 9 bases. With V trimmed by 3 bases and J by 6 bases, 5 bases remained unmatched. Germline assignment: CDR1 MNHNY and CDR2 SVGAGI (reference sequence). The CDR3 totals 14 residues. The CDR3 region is CASSYPGQGDGYTF. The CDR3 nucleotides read TGTGCCAGCAGTTATCCGGGACAGGGTGATGGCTACACCTTC.

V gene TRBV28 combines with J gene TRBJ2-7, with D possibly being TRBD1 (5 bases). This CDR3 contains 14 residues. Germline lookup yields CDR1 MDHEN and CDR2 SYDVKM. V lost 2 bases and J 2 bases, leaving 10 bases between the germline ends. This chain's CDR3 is CASSLQGWTYEQYF. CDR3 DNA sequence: TGTGCCAGCAGTTTACAGGGATGGACCTACGAGCAGTACTTC.

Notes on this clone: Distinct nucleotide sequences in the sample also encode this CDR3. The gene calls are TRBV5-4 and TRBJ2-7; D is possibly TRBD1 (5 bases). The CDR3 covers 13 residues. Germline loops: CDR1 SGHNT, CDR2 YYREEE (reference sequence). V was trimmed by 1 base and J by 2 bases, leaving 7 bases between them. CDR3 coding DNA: TGTGCCAGCAGCTTGCAGGGTACCTACGAGCAGTACTTC. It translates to CASSLQGTYEQYF.

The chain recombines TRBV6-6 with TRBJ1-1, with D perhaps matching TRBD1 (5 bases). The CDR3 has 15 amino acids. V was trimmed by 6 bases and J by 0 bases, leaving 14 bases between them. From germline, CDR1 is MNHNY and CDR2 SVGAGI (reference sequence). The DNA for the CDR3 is TGTGCCAGCAGCTCAAAAAGGGGATTGAACACTGAAGCTTTCTTT. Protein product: CASSSKRGLNTEAFF.

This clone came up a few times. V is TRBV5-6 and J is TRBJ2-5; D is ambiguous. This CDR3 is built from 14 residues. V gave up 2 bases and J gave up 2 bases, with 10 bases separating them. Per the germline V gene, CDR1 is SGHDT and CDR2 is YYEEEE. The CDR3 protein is CASSFQALQETQYF. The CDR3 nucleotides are TGTGCCAGCAGCTTCCAGGCCCTTCAAGAGACCCAGTACTTC.

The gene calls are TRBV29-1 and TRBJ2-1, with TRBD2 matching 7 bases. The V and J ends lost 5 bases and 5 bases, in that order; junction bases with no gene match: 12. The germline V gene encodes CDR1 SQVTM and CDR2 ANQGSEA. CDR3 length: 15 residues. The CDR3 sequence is CSVLLVGLRNNEQFF. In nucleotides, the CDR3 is TGCAGCGTTCTTCTCGTGGGACTACGTAACAATGAGCAGTTCTTC.

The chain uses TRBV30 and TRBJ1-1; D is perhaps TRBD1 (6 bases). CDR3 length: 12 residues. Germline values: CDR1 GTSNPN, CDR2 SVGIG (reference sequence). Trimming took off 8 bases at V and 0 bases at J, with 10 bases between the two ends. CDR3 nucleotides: TGTGCCGGAGGACAGCTGAACACTGAAGCTTTCTTT. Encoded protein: CAGGQLNTEAFF.

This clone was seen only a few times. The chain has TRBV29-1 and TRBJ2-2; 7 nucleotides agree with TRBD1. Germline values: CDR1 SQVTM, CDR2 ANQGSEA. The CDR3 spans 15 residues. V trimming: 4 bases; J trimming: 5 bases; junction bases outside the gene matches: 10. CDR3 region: CSVVATGLETGELFF. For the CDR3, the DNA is TGCAGCGTTGTAGCGACAGGGTTAGAAACCGGGGAGCTGTTTTTT.

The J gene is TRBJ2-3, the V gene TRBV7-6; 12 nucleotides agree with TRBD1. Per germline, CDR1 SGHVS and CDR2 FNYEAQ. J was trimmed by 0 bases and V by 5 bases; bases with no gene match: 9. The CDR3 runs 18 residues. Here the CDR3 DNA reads TGTGCCAGCAGCCGGGACAGGGGGCGATTTCCGAGCACAGATACGCAGTATTTT. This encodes CASSRDRGRFPSTDTQYF. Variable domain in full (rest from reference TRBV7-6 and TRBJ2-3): GAGVSQSPRYKVTKRGQDVALRCDPISGHVSLYWYRQALGQGPEFLTYFNYEAQQDKSGLPNDRFSAERPEGSISTLTIQRTEQRDSAMYRCASSRDRGRFPSTDTQYFGPGTRLTVL.

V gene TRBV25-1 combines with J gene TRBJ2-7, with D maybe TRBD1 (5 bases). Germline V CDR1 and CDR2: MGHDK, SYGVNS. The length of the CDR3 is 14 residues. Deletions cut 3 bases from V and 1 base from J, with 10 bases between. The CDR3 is CASSDQGPSYEQYF. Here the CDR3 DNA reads TGTGCCAGCAGTGACCAGGGTCCGTCCTACGAGCAGTACTTC.

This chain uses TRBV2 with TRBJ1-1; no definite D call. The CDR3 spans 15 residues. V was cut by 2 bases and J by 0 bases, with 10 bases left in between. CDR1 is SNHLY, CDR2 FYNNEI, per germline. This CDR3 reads CASSEYQAMNTEAFF. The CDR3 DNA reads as TGTGCCAGCAGTGAATACCAGGCGATGAACACTGAAGCTTTCTTT.

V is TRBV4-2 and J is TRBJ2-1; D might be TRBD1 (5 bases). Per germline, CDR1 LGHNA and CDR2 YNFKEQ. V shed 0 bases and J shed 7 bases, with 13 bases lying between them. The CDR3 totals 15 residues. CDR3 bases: TGTGCCAGCAGCCAAGATGGACACTCTTGGAATGAGCAGTTCTTC. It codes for CASSQDGHSWNEQFF.

The CDR3 loop is CSVDRGQETQYF. The CDR3 DNA follows: TGCAGCGTTGATAGGGGGCAAGAGACCCAGTACTTC. The rearrangement links TRBV29-1 to TRBJ2-5; D possibly corresponds to TRBD1 (6 bases). Germline V lookup: CDR1 SQVTM, CDR2 ANQGSEA. The CDR3 runs 12 residues. V lost 3 bases to trimming and J lost 2 bases, with 7 bases between them. Full variable domain (outside the CDR3, taken from reference TRBV29-1 and TRBJ2-5): SAVISQKPSRDICQRGTSLTIQCQVDSQVTMMFWYRQQPGQSLTLIATANQGSEATYESGFVIDKFPISRPNLTFSTLTVSNMSPEDSSIYLCSVDRGQETQYFGPGTRLLVL.

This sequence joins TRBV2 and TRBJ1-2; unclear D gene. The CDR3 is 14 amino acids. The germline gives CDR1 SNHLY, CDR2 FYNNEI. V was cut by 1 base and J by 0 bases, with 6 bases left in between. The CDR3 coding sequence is TGTGCCAGCAGTGAAGGCCCCACTAACTATGGCTACACCTTC. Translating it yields CASSEGPTNYGYTF.

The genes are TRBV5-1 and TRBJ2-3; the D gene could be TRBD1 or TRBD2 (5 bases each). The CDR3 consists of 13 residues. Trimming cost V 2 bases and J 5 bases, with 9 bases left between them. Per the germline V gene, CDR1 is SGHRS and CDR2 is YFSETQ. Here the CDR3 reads CASSLVRGDTQYF. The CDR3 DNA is TGCGCCAGCAGCTTAGTGAGGGGAGATACGCAGTATTTT.

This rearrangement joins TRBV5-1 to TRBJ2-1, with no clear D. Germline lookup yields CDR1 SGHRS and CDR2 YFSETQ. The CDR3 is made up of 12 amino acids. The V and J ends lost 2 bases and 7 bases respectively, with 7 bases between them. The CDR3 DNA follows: TGCGCCAGCAGCTTCCAGCCTAATGAGCAGTTCTTC. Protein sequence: CASSFQPNEQFF.

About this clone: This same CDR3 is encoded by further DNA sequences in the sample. The CDR3 here is CASSLFASGGETQYF. The DNA of the CDR3 is TGTGCCAGCAGCTTATTTGCTAGCGGGGGGGAGACCCAGTACTTC. The chain has TRBV7-9 and TRBJ2-5; 11 nucleotides agree with TRBD2. The J segment lost 5 bases and the V segment lost 2 bases, leaving 4 bases of the junction unmatched. CDR1 and CDR2 from the germline V gene are SEHNR and FQNEAQ (reference sequence). The CDR3 extends over 15 amino acids.

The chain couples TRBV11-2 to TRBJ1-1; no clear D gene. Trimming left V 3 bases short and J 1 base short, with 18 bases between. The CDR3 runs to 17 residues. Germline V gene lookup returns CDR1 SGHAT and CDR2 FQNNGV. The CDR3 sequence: CASSFSPFLEENTEAFF. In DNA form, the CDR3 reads TGTGCCAGCAGCTTCTCACCGTTCCTAGAAGAGAACACTGAAGCTTTCTTT.

In DNA, the CDR3 is TGTGCTAGTGGTTTGGTCCAGGGGGGCGAGCAGTACTTC. Translation: CASGLVQGGEQYF. This chain joins TRBV12-5 and TRBJ2-7, with D possibly TRBD1 on 7 matching bases. This CDR3 contains 13 residues. The V gene's germline CDR1 is LGHNT and CDR2 FRNRAP. V was pared by 0 bases and J by 6 bases, with 9 bases between.

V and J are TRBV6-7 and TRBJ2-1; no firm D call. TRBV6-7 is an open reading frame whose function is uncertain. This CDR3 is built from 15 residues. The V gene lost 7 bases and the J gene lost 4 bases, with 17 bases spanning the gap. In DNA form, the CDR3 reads TGTGCCAGCATAACTATCCGACGTGCTTACAATGAGCAGTTCTTC. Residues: CASITIRRAYNEQFF.

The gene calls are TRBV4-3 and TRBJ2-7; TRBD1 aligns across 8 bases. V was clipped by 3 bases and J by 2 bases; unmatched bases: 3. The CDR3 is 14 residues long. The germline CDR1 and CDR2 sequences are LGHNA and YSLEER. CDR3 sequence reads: CASSHGQGTYEQYF. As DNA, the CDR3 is TGCGCCAGCAGCCACGGACAGGGTACCTACGAGCAGTACTTC.

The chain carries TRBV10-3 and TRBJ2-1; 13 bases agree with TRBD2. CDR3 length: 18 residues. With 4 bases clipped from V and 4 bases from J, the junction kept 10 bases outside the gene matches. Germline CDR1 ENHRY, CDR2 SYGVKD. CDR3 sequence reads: CAISGLAGGSPLYNEQFF. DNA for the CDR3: TGTGCCATCAGTGGACTAGCGGGAGGTAGTCCCCTATACAATGAGCAGTTCTTC.

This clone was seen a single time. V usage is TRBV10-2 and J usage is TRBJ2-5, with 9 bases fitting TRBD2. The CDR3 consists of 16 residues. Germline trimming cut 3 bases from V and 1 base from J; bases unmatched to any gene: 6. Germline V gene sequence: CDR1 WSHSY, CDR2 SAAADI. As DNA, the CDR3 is TGCGCCAGCAGTGAAATAGCGGGGGAGATCCAAGAGACCCAGTACTTC. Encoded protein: CASSEIAGEIQETQYF.

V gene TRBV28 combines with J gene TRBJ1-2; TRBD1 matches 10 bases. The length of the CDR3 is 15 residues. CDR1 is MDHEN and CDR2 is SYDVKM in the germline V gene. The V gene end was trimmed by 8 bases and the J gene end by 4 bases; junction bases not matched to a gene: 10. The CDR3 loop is CASCPAGQGSYGYTF. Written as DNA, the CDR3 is TGTGCCAGCTGTCCTGCGGGACAGGGGTCCTATGGCTACACCTTC.

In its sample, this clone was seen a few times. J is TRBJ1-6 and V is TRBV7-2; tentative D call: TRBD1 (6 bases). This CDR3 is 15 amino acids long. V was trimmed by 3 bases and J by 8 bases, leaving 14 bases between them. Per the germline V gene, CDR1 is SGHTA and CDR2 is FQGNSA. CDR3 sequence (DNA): TGTGCCAGCAGCTTTACAGGGCCGGGAGATTCACCCCTCCACTTT. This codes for CASSFTGPGDSPLHF. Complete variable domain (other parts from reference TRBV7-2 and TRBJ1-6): GAGVSQSPSNKVTEKGKDVELRCDPISGHTALYWYRQSLGQGLEFLIYFQGNSAPDKSGLPSDRFSAERTGGSVSTLTIQRTQQEDSAVYLCASSFTGPGDSPLHFGNGTRLTVT.

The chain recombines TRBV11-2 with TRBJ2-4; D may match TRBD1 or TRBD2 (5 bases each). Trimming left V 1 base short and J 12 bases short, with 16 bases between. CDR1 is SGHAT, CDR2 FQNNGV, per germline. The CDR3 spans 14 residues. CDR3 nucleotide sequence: TGTGCCAGCAGCTTAGGAGTGAGGGGTATTCGTCAGTACTTC. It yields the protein CASSLGVRGIRQYF.

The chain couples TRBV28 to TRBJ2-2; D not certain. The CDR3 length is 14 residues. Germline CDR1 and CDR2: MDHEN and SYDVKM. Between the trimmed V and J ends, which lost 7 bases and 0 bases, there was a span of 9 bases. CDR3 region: CASTGLTNTGELFF. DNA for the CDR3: TGTGCCAGCACCGGGCTTACGAACACCGGGGAGCTGTTTTTT.

This CDR3 reads CASSLEGTSSYGYTF. The DNA for the CDR3 is TGTGCCAGCAGCCTGGAGGGGACGTCTAGCTATGGCTACACCTTC. The rearrangement joins TRBV14 to TRBJ1-2; perhaps TRBD1 as D (5 bases). The ends were cut back, 4 bases at V and 4 bases at J, with 16 bases in the middle. The CDR3 is made up of 15 amino acids. The germline V gene has CDR1 SGHDN and CDR2 FVKESK.

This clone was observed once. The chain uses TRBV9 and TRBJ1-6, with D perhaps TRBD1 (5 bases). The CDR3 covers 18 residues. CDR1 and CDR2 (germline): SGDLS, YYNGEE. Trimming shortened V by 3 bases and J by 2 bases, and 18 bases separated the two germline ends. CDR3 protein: CASSAGRAVRAYNSPLHF. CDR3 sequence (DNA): TGTGCCAGCAGCGCCGGGCGCGCGGTCAGGGCCTATAATTCACCCCTCCACTTT.

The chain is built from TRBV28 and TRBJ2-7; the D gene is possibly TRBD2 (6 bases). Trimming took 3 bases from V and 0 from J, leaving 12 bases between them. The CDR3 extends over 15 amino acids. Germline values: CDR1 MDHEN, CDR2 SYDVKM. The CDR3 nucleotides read TGTGCCAGCAGTTTGGGCGGGGTGAGCTCCTACGAGCAGTACTTC. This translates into CASSLGGVSSYEQYF.

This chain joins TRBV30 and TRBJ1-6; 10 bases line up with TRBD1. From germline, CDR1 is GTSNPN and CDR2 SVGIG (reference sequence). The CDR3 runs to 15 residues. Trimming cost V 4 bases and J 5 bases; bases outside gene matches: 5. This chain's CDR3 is CAWNPGQGNNSPLHF. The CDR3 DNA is TGTGCCTGGAATCCGGGACAGGGGAATAATTCACCCCTCCACTTT.